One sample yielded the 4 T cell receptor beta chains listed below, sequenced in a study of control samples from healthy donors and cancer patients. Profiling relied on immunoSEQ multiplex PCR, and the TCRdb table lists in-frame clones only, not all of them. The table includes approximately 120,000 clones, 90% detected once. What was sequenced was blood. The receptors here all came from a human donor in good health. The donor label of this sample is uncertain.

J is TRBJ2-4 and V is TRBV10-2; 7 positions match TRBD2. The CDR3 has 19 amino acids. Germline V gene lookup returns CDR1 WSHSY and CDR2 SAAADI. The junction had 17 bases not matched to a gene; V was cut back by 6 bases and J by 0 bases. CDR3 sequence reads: CASRAIPGEGLLAKNIQYF. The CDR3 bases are TGCGCCAGCAGGGCTATACCTGGGGAGGGGCTTCTAGCCAAAAACATTCAGTACTTC.

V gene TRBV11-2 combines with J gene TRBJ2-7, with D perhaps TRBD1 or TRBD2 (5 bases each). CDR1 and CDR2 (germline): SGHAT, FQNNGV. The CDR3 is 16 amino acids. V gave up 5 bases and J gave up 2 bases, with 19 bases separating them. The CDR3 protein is CASSQHWGTRPYEQYF. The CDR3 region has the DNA TGTGCCAGCAGCCAGCATTGGGGGACCCGTCCCTACGAGCAGTACTTC.

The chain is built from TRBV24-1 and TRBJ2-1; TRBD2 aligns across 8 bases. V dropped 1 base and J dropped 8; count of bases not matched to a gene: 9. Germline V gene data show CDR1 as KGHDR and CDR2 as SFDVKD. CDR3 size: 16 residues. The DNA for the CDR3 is TGTGCCACCAGTGATTTTGGGACTAGTTCCTTCGATGAGCAGTTCTTC. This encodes CATSDFGTSSFDEQFF.

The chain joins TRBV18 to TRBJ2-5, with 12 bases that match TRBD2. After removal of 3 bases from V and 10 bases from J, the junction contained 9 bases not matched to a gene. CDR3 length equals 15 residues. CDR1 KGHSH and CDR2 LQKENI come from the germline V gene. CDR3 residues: CASSPNGLAGKGQYF. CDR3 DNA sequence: TGTGCCAGCTCACCCAACGGACTAGCGGGGAAAGGCCAGTACTTC.